This T cell receptor beta chain was sequenced for a study of T cells expressing NK-cell markers. Study-wide context: Researchers got TCR beta repertoires out of sorted CD3+CD56+NKG2C+, CD3+CD56+NKG2C- and CD3+CD56-NKG2C+ T cells. The study's findings and limits: What remained unclear was the HCMV specificity of expanded NKG2C+ T cell clones.

Details on this clonotype: Its target is unknown.

For each CDR3 protein, TCRdb gives one entry from its re-call of the 5' RACE reads, without DNA. The sample table sets out more than 250,000 distinct CDR3 sequences. CDR3 size: 12 residues. Germline V CDR1 and CDR2: SGHAT, FQNNGV. The sequence was collected from a young man in good health. Material: blood T cells: a sorted CD56 or NKG2C T cell subset, CD4+ or CD8+ T cells, or bulk PBMC T cells (not recorded which). The chain carries TRBV11-2 and TRBJ2-2; the TCRdb D gene call, TRBD2, has no DNA to confirm it. The CDR3 is CASRPSTGELFF.